What follows describes a single T cell receptor beta chain. This record belongs to a study of blood T cell repertoires in COVID-19. Assay used: immunoSEQ multiplex PCR; TCRdb lists only in-frame clones, some missing. The profile shows about 60,000 clones, approximately 78% of them singletons. This sequence was found in an elderly woman with acute or convalescent COVID-19. Sequences were obtained from peripheral blood.

CDR3 sequence reads: CASTRTGAGNQPQHF. In DNA, the CDR3 is TGTGCCAGTACCAGAACAGGGGCGGGCAATCAGCCCCAGCATTTT. The chain uses TRBV19 and TRBJ1-5; TRBD1 aligns across 7 bases. The CDR3 length is 15 residues. V lost 7 bases, J lost 2 bases, and 8 bases stayed unmatched. Per germline, CDR1 LNHDA and CDR2 SQIVND (reference sequence).